The TCR beta chain under discussion was sequenced for a study of blood T cell repertoires in COVID-19. Study context: The analysed material was cDNA or gDNA that came from T cells, B-cell-depleted T cells, or PBMCs.

Per the authors' pipeline: Using reference gene primer amplification, nucleated cell counts were estimated. Assay: immunoSEQ multiplex PCR; the TCRdb copy retains only in-frame clones and omits some. V and J calls and clone size come straight from that table; D and trimming were deduced from the DNA. The sample shows 250,000 to 350,000 clones, more than 75% of them seen only once. CDR1 LNHNV and CDR2 YYDKDF come from the germline V gene (reference sequence). The CDR3 has 15 amino acids. V shed 1 base and J 2 bases; nucleotides not matched to a gene: 3. The chain employs TRBV15 and TRBJ2-7; 9 bases agree with TRBD2. The sequence was collected from a woman between 45 and 65 years old with acute or convalescent COVID-19. The sample comprised peripheral blood. The CDR3 spells CATSRGLAGPYEQYF. The CDR3 DNA follows: TGTGCCACCAGCAGAGGGCTAGCGGGACCCTACGAGCAGTACTTC.